The present entry profiles one T cell receptor beta chain with its context. Its antigen is currently unknown. Germline CDR1 SGHDT, CDR2 YYEEEE. The J segment lost 5 bases and the V segment lost 5 bases, leaving 5 bases of the junction unmatched. The CDR3 has 13 residues. Splitting the CD4+ cells yielded a CD45RA+ naive subset and a CD45RA-negative memory subset. The sample is drawn from a study of shared clonotypes between healthy human individuals. The study, taken as a whole, reports: The authors sampled blood alone, and tissue repertoires likely differ. Naive CD4 clonotypes overlapped across a handful of donors at about 5.2%. Inspection by rarefaction showed sorted-subset sequencing to be incomplete despite large depth.

The table came from immunoSEQ multiplex PCR; TCRdb's copy has only in-frame clones and leaves some out. The data show approximately 530,000 clones, with around 95% seen just once and about 0.068% held by the top ten. This TCR was sampled from a woman in her 30s in good health. V and J are TRBV5-6 and TRBJ2-7; 9 nucleotides align to TRBD1. The sample comprised naive CD4+ T cells sorted from blood. Subset reported: CD45RA+ positively selected. The CDR3 here is CASRRRQGDEQYF. For the CDR3, the DNA is TGTGCCAGCAGGCGGCGACAGGGGGACGAGCAGTACTTC.